This entry lists 13 T cell receptor beta chains sequenced from one sample in a study of regulatory T cells in long-lasting Graves disease (dated by TCRdb to the early 2020s). Library preparation employed multiplex PCR. Sequencer: Illumina HiSeq 4000. iRepertoire HTBI primers and Arm-PCR amplification of CDR3 regions were used to construct TCR beta libraries. The public reads were reprocessed in TCRdb via fastp at Q25 and MiXCR, keeping in-frame beta chains. Under each unique CDR3 protein, matching rows form one entry showing the most common genes and DNA. Counted in this sample were approximately 400,000 distinct CDR3 sequences; around 15% of them appeared once. Jointly, the top ten make up 22% of the sample. The intended sense of this specimen's time point label: newly diagnosed GD, antithyroid drugs for less than 3 months. RNA was extracted from PBMCs in TRIzol for both TCR sequencing and RNA sequencing.

The material sequenced was peripheral blood mononuclear cells (PBMCs), taken at new diagnosis, from a patient treated with antithyroid drugs. All receptors derive from a female donor with Graves disease.

At least ten counts were recorded for this clonotype. The chain has TRBV2 and TRBJ2-7, with D possibly TRBD1 on 6 matching bases. The CDR3 sequence is 14 residues long. The germline V and J ends were trimmed by 8 bases and 0 bases, with 14 bases remaining between them. Per the germline V gene, CDR1 is SNHLY and CDR2 is FYNNEI. The CDR3 protein is CASRPTGSSYEQYF. In DNA, the CDR3 is TGTGCCAGCCGACCCACAGGGAGCTCCTACGAGCAGTACTTC.

In its sample, this clonotype was seen many times. The rearrangement uses TRBV28 and TRBJ2-7, with D unresolved. Trimming stripped 10 bases from V and 6 bases from J, with 19 bases between. Germline CDR1 MDHEN, CDR2 SYDVKM. This CDR3 region has 13 residues. The CDR3 DNA reads TGTGCCACCAACGGCGACCCATCCCCCGAGCAGTACTTC. Protein product: CATNGDPSPEQYF.

This clonotype was seen only a few times. The V call is TRBV20-1, the J call TRBJ2-3, with TRBD2 identical over 16 bases. The CDR3 extends over 17 amino acids. Germline CDR1 and CDR2: DFQATT and SNEGSKA (reference sequence). V lost 0 bases, J lost 6 bases, and 6 bases stayed unmatched. This CDR3 reads CSARDPGTSGRADTQYF. In DNA form, the CDR3 reads TGCAGTGCTAGAGATCCCGGGACTAGCGGGAGGGCCGATACGCAGTATTTT.

This clonotype was found many times. The CDR3 DNA reads TGTGCCACTAAACCGGGACTAGCGGGAGGGCTTCGATTCTTC. Translated: CATKPGLAGGLRFF. This chain connects TRBV28 to TRBJ2-1, with 16 bases aligning to TRBD2. V trimming: 10 bases; J trimming: 16 bases; junction bases outside the gene matches: 13. Germline V gives CDR1 MDHEN, CDR2 SYDVKM. This CDR3 is 14 amino acids long.

The rearrangement links TRBV19 to TRBJ1-5; D not resolved. The germline V gene encodes CDR1 LNHDA and CDR2 SQIVND (reference sequence). The length of the CDR3 is 16 residues. The ends were cut back, 7 bases at V and 6 bases at J, with 22 bases in the middle. The CDR3 region is CASTPSGGRRGQPQHF. The DNA of the CDR3 is TGTGCCAGTACTCCATCGGGCGGGAGGCGAGGTCAGCCCCAGCATTTT.

This clonotype was recorded many times. This sequence joins TRBV12-3 or TRBV12-4 and TRBJ1-2; maybe TRBD1 (6 bases). Trimming cost V 4 bases and J 2 bases, with 20 bases left between them. The CDR3 consists of 17 residues. For the CDR3, the DNA is TGTGCCAGCAGTTCCTCAGCGCCCCTACAGGGAAACTATGGCTACACCTTC. Residues: CASSSSAPLQGNYGYTF.

This chain joins TRBV30 and TRBJ1-3; D remains ambiguous. Germline CDR1 and CDR2: GTSNPN and SVGIG (reference sequence). V lost 0 bases and J lost 2, with 11 bases in between. This CDR3 region has 15 residues. The DNA of the CDR3 is TGTGCCTGGAGTGTACCTTACACGCCTGGAAACACCATATATTTT. It yields the protein CAWSVPYTPGNTIYF.

This clonotype was picked up many times. This chain uses TRBV12-3 or TRBV12-4 with TRBJ2-1, with TRBD1 identical over 9 bases. This CDR3 spans 16 amino acids. Trimming at V came to 5 bases and at J to 5 bases, leaving 10 bases not matched to a gene. DNA of the CDR3: TGTGCCAGCAGTAGCCGGGACAGGGTTTCCCACAATGAGCAGTTCTTC. This codes for CASSSRDRVSHNEQFF.

This clonotype has ten or more counts. The chain is built from TRBV7-3 and TRBJ2-5; D gene uncertain. The CDR3 spans 15 residues. Trimming took off 5 bases at V and 4 bases at J, with 17 bases between the two ends. Germline V CDR1 and CDR2: SGHTA, FQGTGA. The CDR3 DNA reads as TGTGCCAGCAGCGTCGGTGGGTCGGTCAGAGAGACCCAGTACTTC. It encodes CASSVGGSVRETQYF.

Ten or more counts support this clonotype. The chain joins TRBV11-2 to TRBJ1-2; D is possibly TRBD1 (5 bases). Germline CDR1 reads SGHAT; CDR2 reads FQNNGV. This CDR3 is built from 15 residues. Trimming stripped 6 bases from V and 3 bases from J, with 17 bases between. The chain's CDR3 is CASSNLQGGDYGYTF. The CDR3 bases are TGTGCCAGCAGTAATCTCCAGGGAGGCGACTATGGCTACACCTTC.

This clonotype has at least ten counts. This chain connects TRBV27 to TRBJ2-3; unclear D gene. CDR1 is MNHEY, CDR2 SMNVEV, per germline (reference sequence). Between the trimmed V and J ends, which lost 4 bases and 5 bases, there was a span of 7 bases. The CDR3 is made up of 12 amino acids. CDR3 sequence reads: CASSYGGDTQYF. The CDR3 DNA reads TGTGCCAGCAGTTACGGCGGAGATACGCAGTATTTT.

The sample holds many counts of this clonotype. The J gene is TRBJ1-6, the V gene TRBV5-1, with TRBD1 as a possible D gene (5 bases). This CDR3 is built from 16 residues. Trimming removed 0 bases at V and 9 bases at J, with 16 bases between. CDR1 is SGHRS, CDR2 YFSETQ, per germline. The DNA of the CDR3 is TGCGCCAGCAGCTTGGAACCGCGGGGGTCCCTTTCACCCCTCCACTTT. Protein: CASSLEPRGSLSPLHF.

This clonotype was seen at least ten times. This chain connects TRBV28 to TRBJ2-7, with a possible D match to TRBD2 (5 bases). The CDR3 totals 15 residues. The germline gives CDR1 MDHEN, CDR2 SYDVKM. Trimming shortened V by 2 bases and J by 2 bases, and 13 bases separated the two germline ends. The CDR3 DNA reads as TGTGCCAGCAGTTTAACTATAAGCGGAACCTACGAGCAGTACTTC. The encoded protein is CASSLTISGTYEQYF.